Listed below are T cell receptor beta chains from one sample, sequenced in a study of beta chain features in type 1 diabetes. Assay used: immunoSEQ multiplex PCR; TCRdb lists only in-frame clones, some missing. The table records hundreds of thousands of clones, around an eighth of them present only once. Input material: naive CD4+ T cells from blood. The receptors here all came from a man between 18 and 35 years old with type 1 diabetes. The CDR3 runs from the conserved cysteine through the conserved F or W. The order of the fields is D gene, clone size, V gene, J gene, CDR3 length, CDR3 protein, CDR3 DNA. The D gene is left open where the match is weak. Size is omitted from some rows. Given values are once, few, many or a class for expanded clones.

d_call: .; clone_size: .; v_call: TRBV5-6; j_call: TRBJ1-1; cdr3_length: 16; cdr3_aa: CASSLAGQGIPTEAFF; cdr3_nt: TGTGCCAGCAGCTTGGCAGGTCAGGGTATCCCCACTGAAGCTTTCTTT
d_call: .; clone_size: few; v_call: TRBV6-5; j_call: TRBJ1-2; cdr3_length: 14; cdr3_aa: CASTDGHSSYGYTF; cdr3_nt: TGTGCCAGCACCGACGGACATTCAAGCTATGGCTACACCTTC
d_call: .; clone_size: .; v_call: TRBV25-1; j_call: TRBJ1-2; cdr3_length: 11; cdr3_aa: CTGRRVRGYTF; cdr3_nt: TGTACTGGCCGGAGGGTTCGCGGCTACACCTTC
d_call: TRBD1; clone_size: .; v_call: TRBV13; j_call: TRBJ1-1; cdr3_length: 14; cdr3_aa: CASSYRQGNTEAFF; cdr3_nt: TGTGCCAGCAGCTATCGACAGGGGAACACTGAAGCTTTCTTT
d_call: .; clone_size: once; v_call: TRBV15; j_call: TRBJ1-1; cdr3_length: 16; cdr3_aa: CATSGRTALSNTEAFF; cdr3_nt: TGTGCCACCAGCGGCCGGACAGCCTTAAGTAACACTGAAGCTTTCTTT
d_call: .; clone_size: few; v_call: TRBV27; j_call: TRBJ1-1; cdr3_length: 15; cdr3_aa: CASSPSRVPDTEAFF; cdr3_nt: TGTGCCAGCAGTCCGTCCAGGGTCCCGGACACTGAAGCTTTCTTT
d_call: .; clone_size: .; v_call: TRBV7-9; j_call: TRBJ1-4; cdr3_length: 14; cdr3_aa: CASSFRQANEKLFF; cdr3_nt: TGTGCCAGCAGCTTCCGACAGGCTAATGAAAAACTGTTTTTT
d_call: .; clone_size: .; v_call: TRBV9; j_call: TRBJ1-1; cdr3_length: 14; cdr3_aa: CASSTGFGVTEAFF; cdr3_nt: TGTGCCAGCAGTACAGGGTTCGGGGTCACTGAAGCTTTCTTT
d_call: .; clone_size: .; v_call: TRBV7-2; j_call: TRBJ1-4; cdr3_length: 17; cdr3_aa: CASSPRGGPATNEKLFF; cdr3_nt: TGTGCCAGCAGCCCCCGAGGAGGCCCTGCAACTAATGAAAAACTGTTTTTT
d_call: .; clone_size: .; v_call: TRBV29-1; j_call: TRBJ2-5; cdr3_length: 12; cdr3_aa: CSVEFGGETQYF; cdr3_nt: TGCAGCGTTGAATTTGGCGGGGAGACCCAGTACTTC
d_call: TRBD1; clone_size: few; v_call: TRBV7-3; j_call: TRBJ2-5; cdr3_length: 12; cdr3_aa: CASSATGEIQYF; cdr3_nt: TGTGCCAGCAGCGCGACAGGGGAGATCCAGTACTTC
d_call: .; clone_size: few; v_call: TRBV30; j_call: TRBJ1-2; cdr3_length: 13; cdr3_aa: CAWSIGADYGYTF; cdr3_nt: TGTGCCTGGAGTATCGGGGCAGACTATGGCTACACCTTC
d_call: .; clone_size: .; v_call: TRBV19; j_call: TRBJ2-7; cdr3_length: 12; cdr3_aa: CASRGAGYEQYF; cdr3_nt: TGTGCCAGTAGGGGGGCAGGCTACGAGCAGTACTTC
d_call: .; clone_size: .; v_call: TRBV5-1; j_call: TRBJ1-1; cdr3_length: 15; cdr3_aa: CASSLAPTANTEAFF; cdr3_nt: TGCGCCAGCAGCTTGGCTCCGACAGCGAACACTGAAGCTTTCTTT
d_call: .; clone_size: .; v_call: TRBV30; j_call: TRBJ1-5; cdr3_length: 13; cdr3_aa: CAWSVDSGGAQHF; cdr3_nt: TGTGCCTGGAGTGTCGACAGCGGAGGGGCCCAGCATTTT
d_call: TRBD1; clone_size: .; v_call: TRBV7-3; j_call: TRBJ2-7; cdr3_length: 14; cdr3_aa: CASSRTGWGYEQYF; cdr3_nt: TGTGCCAGCAGCCGGACAGGGTGGGGCTACGAGCAGTACTTC
d_call: TRBD1; clone_size: .; v_call: TRBV27; j_call: TRBJ1-2; cdr3_length: 18; cdr3_aa: CASSFLSGTGVGNYGYTF; cdr3_nt: TGTGCCAGCAGTTTCCTGTCCGGGACAGGGGTTGGAAACTATGGCTACACCTTC
d_call: TRBD1; clone_size: .; v_call: TRBV19; j_call: TRBJ1-2; cdr3_length: 13; cdr3_aa: CASLEQGAYGYTF; cdr3_nt: TGTGCCAGCCTAGAACAGGGGGCGTATGGCTACACCTTC
d_call: .; clone_size: .; v_call: TRBV5-4; j_call: TRBJ2-5; cdr3_length: 15; cdr3_aa: CASSKGPPQGETQYF; cdr3_nt: TGTGCCAGCAGCAAGGGACCACCACAAGGGGAGACCCAGTACTTC
d_call: .; clone_size: few; v_call: TRBV15; j_call: TRBJ2-3; cdr3_length: 15; cdr3_aa: CATSGQRTSTDTQYF; cdr3_nt: TGTGCCACCAGCGGACAGCGGACTAGCACAGATACGCAGTATTTT
d_call: .; clone_size: .; v_call: TRBV6-1; j_call: TRBJ2-6; cdr3_length: 15; cdr3_aa: CASSDSNSGANVLTF; cdr3_nt: TGTGCCAGCAGTGATTCGAACTCTGGGGCCAACGTCCTGACTTTC
d_call: TRBD1; clone_size: .; v_call: TRBV5-1; j_call: TRBJ2-2; cdr3_length: 16; cdr3_aa: CASSPGQGSMTGELFF; cdr3_nt: TGCGCCAGCAGCCCGGGACAGGGTTCGATGACCGGGGAGCTGTTTTTT
d_call: TRBD1; clone_size: .; v_call: TRBV7-9; j_call: TRBJ2-7; cdr3_length: 15; cdr3_aa: CASSPGQGHAYEQYF; cdr3_nt: TGTGCCAGCAGCCCTGGACAGGGCCACGCCTACGAGCAGTACTTC
d_call: .; clone_size: .; v_call: TRBV14; j_call: TRBJ2-7; cdr3_length: 12; cdr3_aa: CASSQGRYEQYF; cdr3_nt: TGTGCCAGCAGCCAGGGGCGGTACGAGCAGTACTTC
d_call: .; clone_size: .; v_call: TRBV21-1; j_call: TRBJ2-5; cdr3_length: 16; cdr3_aa: CASSPGGRDTQETQYF; cdr3_nt: TGTGCCAGCAGCCCGGGGGGTCGGGACACTCAAGAGACCCAGTACTTC
d_call: .; clone_size: few; v_call: TRBV30; j_call: TRBJ1-5; cdr3_length: 13; cdr3_aa: CAWSMGPNQPQHF; cdr3_nt: TGTGCCTGGAGTATGGGGCCAAATCAGCCCCAGCATTTT
d_call: TRBD1; clone_size: .; v_call: TRBV12-5; j_call: TRBJ2-3; cdr3_length: 15; cdr3_aa: CASGLVGTGGDTQYF; cdr3_nt: TGTGCTAGTGGTTTGGTCGGGACAGGTGGGGATACGCAGTATTTT
d_call: .; clone_size: .; v_call: TRBV7-9; j_call: TRBJ2-7; cdr3_length: 14; cdr3_aa: CASSPRTALGEQYF; cdr3_nt: TGTGCCAGCAGCCCGAGGACGGCTTTGGGGGAGCAGTACTTC
d_call: .; clone_size: few; v_call: TRBV29-1; j_call: TRBJ1-1; cdr3_length: 12; cdr3_aa: CSVDSANTEAFF; cdr3_nt: TGCAGCGTTGACTCGGCGAACACTGAAGCTTTCTTT
d_call: .; clone_size: .; v_call: TRBV10-3; j_call: TRBJ2-1; cdr3_length: 14; cdr3_aa: CAITPGHHDNEQFF; cdr3_nt: TGTGCCATCACCCCGGGACATCACGACAATGAGCAGTTCTTC
d_call: .; clone_size: .; v_call: TRBV13; j_call: TRBJ2-5; cdr3_length: 13; cdr3_aa: CASSLGGAETQYF; cdr3_nt: TGTGCCAGCAGCTTAGGGGGGGCGGAGACCCAGTACTTC
d_call: .; clone_size: few; v_call: TRBV29-1; j_call: TRBJ1-6; cdr3_length: 13; cdr3_aa: CSVVVGNNSPLHF; cdr3_nt: TGCAGCGTTGTAGTCGGGAATAATTCACCCCTCCACTTT
d_call: TRBD1; clone_size: few; v_call: TRBV25-1; j_call: TRBJ1-1; cdr3_length: 15; cdr3_aa: CASSSYRGPGTEAFF; cdr3_nt: TGTGCCAGCAGTTCCTACAGGGGACCGGGCACTGAAGCTTTCTTT
d_call: .; clone_size: .; v_call: TRBV7-2; j_call: TRBJ1-5; cdr3_length: 13; cdr3_aa: CASSLVGDQPQHF; cdr3_nt: TGTGCCAGCAGCTTAGTGGGCGATCAGCCCCAGCATTTT
d_call: .; clone_size: .; v_call: TRBV29-1; j_call: TRBJ1-2; cdr3_length: 14; cdr3_aa: CSVEDQVGVGGYTF; cdr3_nt: TGCAGCGTTGAAGATCAAGTAGGGGTGGGCGGCTACACCTTC
d_call: .; clone_size: .; v_call: TRBV27; j_call: TRBJ1-6; cdr3_length: 16; cdr3_aa: CASSQKGFNNNSPLHF; cdr3_nt: TGTGCCAGCAGTCAAAAGGGGTTTAATAATAATTCACCCCTCCACTTT
d_call: .; clone_size: few; v_call: TRBV10-3; j_call: TRBJ2-1; cdr3_length: 11; cdr3_aa: CAISPGPEQFF; cdr3_nt: TGTGCCATCAGCCCCGGCCCGGAGCAGTTCTTC
d_call: .; clone_size: .; v_call: TRBV4-1; j_call: TRBJ2-7; cdr3_length: 13; cdr3_aa: CASSHAVYPEQYF; cdr3_nt: TGCGCCAGCAGCCACGCGGTTTACCCCGAGCAGTACTTC
d_call: TRBD1; clone_size: .; v_call: TRBV28; j_call: TRBJ2-1; cdr3_length: 14; cdr3_aa: CASTPPGQYNEQFF; cdr3_nt: TGTGCCAGCACCCCTCCGGGACAGTACAATGAGCAGTTCTTC
d_call: .; clone_size: .; v_call: TRBV7-2; j_call: TRBJ1-2; cdr3_length: 13; cdr3_aa: CASSLAGAGGYTF; cdr3_nt: TGTGCCAGCAGCTTAGCAGGGGCTGGTGGCTACACCTTC
d_call: .; clone_size: .; v_call: TRBV11-1; j_call: TRBJ2-2; cdr3_length: 15; cdr3_aa: CASSPGDWGTGELFF; cdr3_nt: TGTGCCAGCAGCCCAGGGGACTGGGGTACCGGGGAGCTGTTTTTT
d_call: TRBD2; clone_size: few; v_call: TRBV27; j_call: TRBJ2-5; cdr3_length: 18; cdr3_aa: CASSSRLAGKEFGETQYF; cdr3_nt: TGTGCCAGCAGTTCCCGACTAGCGGGGAAGGAATTTGGAGAGACCCAGTACTTC
d_call: .; clone_size: .; v_call: TRBV28; j_call: TRBJ1-2; cdr3_length: 10; cdr3_aa: CASSSYGYTF; cdr3_nt: TGTGCCAGCAGCTCATATGGCTACACCTTC
d_call: .; clone_size: few; v_call: TRBV28; j_call: TRBJ2-2; cdr3_length: 14; cdr3_aa: CATLATPGGGELFF; cdr3_nt: TGTGCCACCTTGGCGACTCCCGGGGGCGGGGAGCTGTTTTTT
d_call: .; clone_size: .; v_call: TRBV9; j_call: TRBJ2-3; cdr3_length: 13; cdr3_aa: CASSVVGTDTQYF; cdr3_nt: TGTGCCAGCAGCGTAGTTGGCACAGATACGCAGTATTTT
d_call: .; clone_size: .; v_call: TRBV5-1; j_call: TRBJ2-7; cdr3_length: 14; cdr3_aa: CASSSNPGWNEQYF; cdr3_nt: TGCGCCAGCAGCTCTAACCCTGGCTGGAACGAGCAGTACTTC
d_call: TRBD1; clone_size: .; v_call: TRBV5-1; j_call: TRBJ2-2; cdr3_length: 14; cdr3_aa: CASSSDRGYGELFF; cdr3_nt: TGCGCCAGCAGCTCGGACAGGGGATACGGGGAGCTGTTTTTT
d_call: .; clone_size: few; v_call: TRBV6-5; j_call: TRBJ2-7; cdr3_length: 11; cdr3_aa: CATRRDYEQYF; cdr3_nt: TGTGCCACCCGCCGGGACTACGAGCAGTACTTC
d_call: .; clone_size: few; v_call: TRBV30; j_call: TRBJ2-7; cdr3_length: 11; cdr3_aa: CAWSVGPEQYF; cdr3_nt: TGTGCCTGGAGTGTTGGTCCCGAGCAGTACTTC
d_call: .; clone_size: .; v_call: TRBV27; j_call: TRBJ1-5; cdr3_length: 14; cdr3_aa: CASSSDRGNQPQHF; cdr3_nt: TGTGCCAGCAGCTCGGACAGAGGCAATCAGCCCCAGCATTTT
d_call: TRBD2; clone_size: few; v_call: TRBV11-2; j_call: TRBJ2-7; cdr3_length: 15; cdr3_aa: CASSTRLAPSYEQYF; cdr3_nt: TGTGCCAGCAGCACCAGACTAGCCCCGTCCTACGAGCAGTACTTC
d_call: .; clone_size: few; v_call: TRBV5-6; j_call: TRBJ1-1; cdr3_length: 15; cdr3_aa: CASSPFAGTVTEAFF; cdr3_nt: TGTGCCAGCAGCCCATTCGCAGGGACGGTTACTGAAGCTTTCTTT
d_call: .; clone_size: few; v_call: TRBV6-5; j_call: TRBJ1-2; cdr3_length: 16; cdr3_aa: CASSSLVARRYYGYTF; cdr3_nt: TGTGCCAGCAGTTCCCTGGTCGCCCGGAGGTACTATGGCTACACCTTC
d_call: TRBD1; clone_size: few; v_call: TRBV13; j_call: TRBJ2-7; cdr3_length: 14; cdr3_aa: CASSLGTGSNEQYF; cdr3_nt: TGTGCCAGCAGCTTAGGGACAGGGTCCAACGAGCAGTACTTC
d_call: .; clone_size: .; v_call: TRBV19; j_call: TRBJ1-1; cdr3_length: 13; cdr3_aa: CASSGTEGTEAFF; cdr3_nt: TGTGCCAGTAGCGGAACGGAGGGCACTGAAGCTTTCTTT
d_call: TRBD1; clone_size: .; v_call: TRBV5-1; j_call: TRBJ2-5; cdr3_length: 15; cdr3_aa: CASSSTGGIQETQYF; cdr3_nt: TGCGCCAGCAGTTCAACAGGGGGAATTCAAGAGACCCAGTACTTC
d_call: .; clone_size: few; v_call: TRBV7-2; j_call: TRBJ1-6; cdr3_length: 14; cdr3_aa: CASSPTGYNSPLHF; cdr3_nt: TGTGCCAGCAGCCCCACGGGGTATAATTCACCCCTCCACTTT
d_call: .; clone_size: .; v_call: TRBV7-2; j_call: TRBJ2-7; cdr3_length: 14; cdr3_aa: CASSPWTSSYEQYF; cdr3_nt: TGTGCCAGCAGCCCTTGGACAAGCTCCTACGAGCAGTACTTC